Listed below are T cell receptor beta chains from one sample, sequenced in a study of blood T cell repertoires in COVID-19. Profiled with immunoSEQ multiplex PCR; TCRdb holds only in-frame clones, not every one. The table lists roughly 200,000 clones, around 83% of them singletons. Material: PBMCs or T cells enriched from blood (not recorded which). The receptors here all came from a middle-aged man who had recovered from COVID-19. Each CDR3 is given with its conserved first and last residue. Fields, in order: V gene, CDR3 length, J gene, CDR3 protein.

>TRBV7-8|16|TRBJ1-2
CASSFGYRGLGYGYTF
>TRBV11-2|17|TRBJ1-3
CASSLIISGNSGNTIYF
>TRBV6-5|14|TRBJ1-2
CATRKTGSDYGYTF
>TRBV30|17|TRBJ2-3
CAWRIPGLAGSTDTQYF
>TRBV19|14|TRBJ1-4
CASSITGRNEKLFF
>TRBV9|15|TRBJ1-2
CASSPMDFSPGGYTF
>TRBV28|16|TRBJ2-1
CASSFGTGAPYNEQFF
>TRBV5-4|12|TRBJ2-7
CASSGITDEQYF
>TRBV13|15|TRBJ1-1
CASSSAGGPNTEAFF
>TRBV11-3|14|TRBJ2-5
CASSPWDSQETQYF
>TRBV5-6|16|TRBJ2-1
CASSLGTGSSYNEQFF
>TRBV30|13|TRBJ1-5
CAWSRPGIQPQHF
>TRBV7-8|16|TRBJ1-4
CASSGTRDRVNEKLFF
>TRBV11-2|17|TRBJ1-3
CASSLEFSRSSGNTIYF
>TRBV19|16|TRBJ2-7
CASRLRGAGARYEQYF
>TRBV12-3/TRBV12-4|13|TRBJ2-5
CASSTGSGETQYF
>TRBV28|17|TRBJ1-1
CASSPLRTGALNTEAFF
>TRBV12-5|16|TRBJ1-1
CASGLVPTGADTEAFF
>TRBV7-2|13|TRBJ2-7
CASSRGQTYEQYF
>TRBV28|14|TRBJ1-6
CANSPGQGGSPLHF
>TRBV11-3|12|TRBJ1-1
CASSLIQGEAFF
>TRBV2|15|TRBJ2-1
CASTEGLVNTNEQFF
>TRBV27|14|TRBJ2-3
CASSWGGRQDTQYF
>TRBV27|16|TRBJ2-5
CASSLGGTGGLKTQYF
>TRBV14|13|TRBJ1-1
CASSQDLRGEAFF
>TRBV5-1|15|TRBJ2-7
CASSWGGPAGYEQYF
>TRBV6-5|14|TRBJ1-5
CASRGTGERQPQHF
>TRBV6-1|17|TRBJ2-3
CASSAHSGTGFTDTQYF